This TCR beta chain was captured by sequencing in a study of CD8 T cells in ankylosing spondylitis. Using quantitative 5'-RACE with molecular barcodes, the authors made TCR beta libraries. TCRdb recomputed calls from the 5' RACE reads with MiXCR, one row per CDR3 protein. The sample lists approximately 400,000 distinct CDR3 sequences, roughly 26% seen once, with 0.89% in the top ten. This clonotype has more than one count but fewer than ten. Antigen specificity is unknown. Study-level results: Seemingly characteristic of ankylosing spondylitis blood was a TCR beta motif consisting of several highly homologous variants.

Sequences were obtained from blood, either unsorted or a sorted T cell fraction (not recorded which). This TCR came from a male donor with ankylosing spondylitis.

CDR3 residues: CASRSSEPGELFF. The CDR3 DNA sequence: TGCGCCAGCAGGTCTAGCGAGCCCGGGGAGCTGTTTTTT. This chain joins TRBV5-1 and TRBJ2-2; the D gene is possibly TRBD2 (6 bases). V shed 5 bases and J shed 6 bases, with 11 bases lying between them. Germline V CDR1 and CDR2: SGHRS, YFSETQ. The CDR3 loop spans 13 amino acids. The variable domain in full, completed from reference TRBV5-1 and TRBJ2-2, reads KAGVTQTPRYLIKTRGQQVTLSCSPISGHRSVSWYQQTPGQGLQFLFEYFSETQRNKGNFPGRFSGRQFSNSRSEMNVSTLELGDSALYLCASRSSEPGELFFGEGSRLTVL.